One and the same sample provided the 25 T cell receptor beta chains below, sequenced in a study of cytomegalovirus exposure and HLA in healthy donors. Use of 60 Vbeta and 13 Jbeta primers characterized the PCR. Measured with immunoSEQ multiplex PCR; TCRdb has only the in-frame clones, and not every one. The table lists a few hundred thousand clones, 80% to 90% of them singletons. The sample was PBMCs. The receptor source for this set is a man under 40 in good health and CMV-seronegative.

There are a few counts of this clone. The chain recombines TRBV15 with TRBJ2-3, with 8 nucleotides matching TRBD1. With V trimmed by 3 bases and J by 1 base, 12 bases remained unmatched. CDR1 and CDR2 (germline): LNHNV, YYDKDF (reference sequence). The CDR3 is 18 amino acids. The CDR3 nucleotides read TGTGCCACCAGCAGTTTCAGACAGGGGACCCAACGCACAGATACGCAGTATTTT. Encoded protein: CATSSFRQGTQRTDTQYF.

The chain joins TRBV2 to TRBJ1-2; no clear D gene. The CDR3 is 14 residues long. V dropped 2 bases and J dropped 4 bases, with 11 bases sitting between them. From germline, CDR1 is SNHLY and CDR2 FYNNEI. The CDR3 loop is CASSENVRSYGYTF. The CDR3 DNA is TGTGCCAGCAGTGAAAATGTAAGGAGCTATGGCTACACCTTC. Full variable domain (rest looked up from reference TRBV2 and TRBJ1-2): EPEVTQTPSHQVTQMGQEVILRCVPISNHLYFYWYRQILGQKVEFLVSFYNNEISEKSEIFDDQFSVERPDGSNFTLKIRSTKLEDSAMYFCASSENVRSYGYTFGSGTRLTVV.

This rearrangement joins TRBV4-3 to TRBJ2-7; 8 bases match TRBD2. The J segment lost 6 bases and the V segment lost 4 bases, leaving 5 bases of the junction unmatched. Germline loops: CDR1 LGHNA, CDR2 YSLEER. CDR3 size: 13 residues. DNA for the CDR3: TGCGCCAGCAGCCTGGGACTAGTAACCGAGCAGTACTTC. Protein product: CASSLGLVTEQYF.

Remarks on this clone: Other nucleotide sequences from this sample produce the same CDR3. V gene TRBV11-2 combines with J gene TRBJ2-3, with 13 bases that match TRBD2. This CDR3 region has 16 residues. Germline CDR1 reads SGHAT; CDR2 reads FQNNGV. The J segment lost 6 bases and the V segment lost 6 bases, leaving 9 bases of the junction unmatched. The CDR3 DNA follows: TGTGCCAGCAGTTTTCGACTAGCGGGGGGTACCGATACGCAGTATTTT. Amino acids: CASSFRLAGGTDTQYF. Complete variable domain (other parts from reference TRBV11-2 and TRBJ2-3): EAGVAQSPRYKIIEKRQSVAFWCNPISGHATLYWYQQILGQGPKLLIQFQNNGVVDDSQLPKDRFSAERLKGVDSTLKIQPAKLEDSAVYLCASSFRLAGGTDTQYFGPGTRLTVL.

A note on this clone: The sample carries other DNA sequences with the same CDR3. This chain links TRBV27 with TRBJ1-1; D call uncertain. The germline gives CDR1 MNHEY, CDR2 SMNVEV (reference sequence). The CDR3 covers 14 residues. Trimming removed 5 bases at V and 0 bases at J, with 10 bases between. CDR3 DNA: TGTGCCAGCAGTCTAGCCGGGGTGAACACTGAAGCTTTCTTT. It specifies CASSLAGVNTEAFF.

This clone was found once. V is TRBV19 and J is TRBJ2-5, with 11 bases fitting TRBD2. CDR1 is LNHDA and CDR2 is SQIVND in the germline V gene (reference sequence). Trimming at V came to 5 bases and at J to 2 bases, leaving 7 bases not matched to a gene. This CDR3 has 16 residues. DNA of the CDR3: TGTGCCAGTAGTTCACTACTAGCGGGGGAACAAGAGACCCAGTACTTC. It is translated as CASSSLLAGEQETQYF.

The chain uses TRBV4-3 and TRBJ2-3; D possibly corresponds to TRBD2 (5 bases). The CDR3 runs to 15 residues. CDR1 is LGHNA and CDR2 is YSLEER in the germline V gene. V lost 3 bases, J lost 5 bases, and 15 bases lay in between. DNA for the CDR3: TGCGCCAGCAGCCACCCCGGGAACTGGGAAGATACGCAGTATTTT. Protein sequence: CASSHPGNWEDTQYF.

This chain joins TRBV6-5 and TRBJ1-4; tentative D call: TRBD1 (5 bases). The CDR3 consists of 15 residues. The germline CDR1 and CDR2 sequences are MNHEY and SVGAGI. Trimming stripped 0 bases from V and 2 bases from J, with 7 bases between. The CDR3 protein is CASSYSQATNEKLFF. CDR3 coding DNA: TGTGCCAGCAGTTACTCACAGGCGACTAATGAAAAACTGTTTTTT.

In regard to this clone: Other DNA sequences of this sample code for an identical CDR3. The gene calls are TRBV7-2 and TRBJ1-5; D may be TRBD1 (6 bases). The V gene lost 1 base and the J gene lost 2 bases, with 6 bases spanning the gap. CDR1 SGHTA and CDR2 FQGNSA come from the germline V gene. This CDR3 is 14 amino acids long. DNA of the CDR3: TGTGCCAGCAGCTTAGACAGGGGCAATCAGCCCCAGCATTTT. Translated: CASSLDRGNQPQHF.

The CDR3 DNA is TGTGCCAGCAGTGAAGACAACAGCCGGGGCGAGCAGTACTTC. Its protein is CASSEDNSRGEQYF. The genes are TRBV2 and TRBJ2-7, with D perhaps TRBD2 (5 bases). Deletions cut 1 base from V and 6 bases from J, with 13 bases between. Germline V CDR1 and CDR2: SNHLY, FYNNEI. The CDR3 totals 14 residues.

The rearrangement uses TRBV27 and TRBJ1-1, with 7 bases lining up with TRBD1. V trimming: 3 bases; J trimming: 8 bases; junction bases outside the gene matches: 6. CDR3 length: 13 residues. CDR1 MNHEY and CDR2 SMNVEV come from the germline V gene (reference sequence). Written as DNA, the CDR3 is TGTGCCAGCAGTTTTCGGACAGGTGGGGAAGCTTTCTTT. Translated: CASSFRTGGEAFF.

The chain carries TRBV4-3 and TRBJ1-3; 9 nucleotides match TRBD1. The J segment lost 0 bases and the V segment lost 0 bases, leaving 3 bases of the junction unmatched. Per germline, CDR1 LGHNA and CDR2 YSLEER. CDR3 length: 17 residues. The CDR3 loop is CASSQDRGQGSGNTIYF. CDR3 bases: TGCGCCAGCAGCCAAGATCGGGGACAGGGCTCTGGAAACACCATATATTTT.

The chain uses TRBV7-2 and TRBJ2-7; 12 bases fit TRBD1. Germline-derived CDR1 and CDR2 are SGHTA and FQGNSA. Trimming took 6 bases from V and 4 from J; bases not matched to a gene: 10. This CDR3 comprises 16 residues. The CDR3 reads CASSANRDRGRYEQYF. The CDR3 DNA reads TGTGCCAGCAGTGCGAACCGGGACAGGGGGCGGTACGAGCAGTACTTC.

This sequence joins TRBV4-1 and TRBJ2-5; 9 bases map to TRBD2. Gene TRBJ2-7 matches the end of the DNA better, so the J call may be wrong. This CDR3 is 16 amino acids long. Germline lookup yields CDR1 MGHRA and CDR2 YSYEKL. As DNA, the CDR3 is TGCGCCAGCAGCCTTGCGGGGGGGGGCAGCTCCTACGAGCAGTACTTC. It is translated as CASSLAGGGSSYEQYF.

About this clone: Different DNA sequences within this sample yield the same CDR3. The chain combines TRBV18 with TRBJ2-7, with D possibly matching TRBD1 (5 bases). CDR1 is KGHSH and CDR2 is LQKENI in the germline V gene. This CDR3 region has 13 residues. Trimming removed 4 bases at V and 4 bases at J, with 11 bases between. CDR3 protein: CASSRGRDYEQYF. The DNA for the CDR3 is TGTGCCAGCTCACGGGGCAGGGATTACGAGCAGTACTTC. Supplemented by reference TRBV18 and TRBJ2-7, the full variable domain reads NAGVMQNPRHLVRRRGQEARLRCSPMKGHSHVYWYRQLPEEGLKFMVYLQKENIIDESGMPKERFSAEFPKEGPSILRIQQVVRGDSAAYFCASSRGRDYEQYFGPGTRLTVT.

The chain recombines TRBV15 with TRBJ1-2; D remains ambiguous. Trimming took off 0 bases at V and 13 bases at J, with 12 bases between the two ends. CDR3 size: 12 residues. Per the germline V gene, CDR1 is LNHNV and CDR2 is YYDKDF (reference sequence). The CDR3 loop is CATSRDVGVSTF. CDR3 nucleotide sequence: TGTGCCACCAGCAGAGATGTCGGGGTTTCCACCTTC.

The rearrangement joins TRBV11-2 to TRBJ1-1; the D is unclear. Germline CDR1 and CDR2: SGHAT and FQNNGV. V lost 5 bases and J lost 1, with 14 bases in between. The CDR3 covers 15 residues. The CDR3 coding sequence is TGTGCCAGCAGCCACCGGGGAGGGAGGAACACTGAAGCTTTCTTT. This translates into CASSHRGGRNTEAFF.

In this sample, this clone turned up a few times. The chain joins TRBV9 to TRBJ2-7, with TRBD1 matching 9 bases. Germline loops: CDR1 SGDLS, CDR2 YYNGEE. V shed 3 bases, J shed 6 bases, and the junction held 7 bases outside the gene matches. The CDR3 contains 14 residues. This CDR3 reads CASSEGTGNVEQYF. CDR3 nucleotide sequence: TGTGCCAGCAGCGAGGGGACAGGGAATGTCGAGCAGTACTTC.

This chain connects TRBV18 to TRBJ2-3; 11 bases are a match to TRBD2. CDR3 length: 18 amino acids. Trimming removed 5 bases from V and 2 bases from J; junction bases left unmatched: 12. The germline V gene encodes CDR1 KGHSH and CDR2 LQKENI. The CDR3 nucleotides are TGTGCCAGCTCAGGCGGAATAGCGGGGGGGCTACCCACAGATACGCAGTATTTT. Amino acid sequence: CASSGGIAGGLPTDTQYF.

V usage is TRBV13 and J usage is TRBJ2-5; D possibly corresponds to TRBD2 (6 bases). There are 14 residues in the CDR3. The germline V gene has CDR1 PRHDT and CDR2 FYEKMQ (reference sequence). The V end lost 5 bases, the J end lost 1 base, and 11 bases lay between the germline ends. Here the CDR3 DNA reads TGTGCCAGCAGCCTGGGGGGTACCCAAGAGACCCAGTACTTC. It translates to CASSLGGTQETQYF.

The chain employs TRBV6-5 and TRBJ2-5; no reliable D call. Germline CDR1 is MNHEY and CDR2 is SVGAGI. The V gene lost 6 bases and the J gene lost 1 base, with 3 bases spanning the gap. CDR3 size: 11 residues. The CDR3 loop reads CASSFQETQYF. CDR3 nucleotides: TGTGCCAGCAGCTTCCAAGAGACCCAGTACTTC.

CDR3 sequence: CASSPQGSGGRNEQYF. As DNA, the CDR3 is TGTGCCAGCAGCCCCCAGGGTAGCGGGGGGAGAAACGAGCAGTACTTC. The chain recombines TRBV7-2 with TRBJ2-7; 10 bases align to TRBD2. CDR3 size: 16 residues. V dropped 5 bases and J dropped 5; count of bases not matched to a gene: 12. Per the germline V gene, CDR1 is SGHTA and CDR2 is FQGNSA.

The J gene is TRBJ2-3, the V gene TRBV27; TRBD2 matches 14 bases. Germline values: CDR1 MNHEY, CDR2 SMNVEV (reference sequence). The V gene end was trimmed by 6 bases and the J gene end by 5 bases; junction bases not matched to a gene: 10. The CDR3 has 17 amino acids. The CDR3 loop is CASRISRLAGGRDTQYF. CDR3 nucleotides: TGTGCCAGCAGGATTTCCCGACTAGCGGGGGGGCGAGATACGCAGTATTTT.

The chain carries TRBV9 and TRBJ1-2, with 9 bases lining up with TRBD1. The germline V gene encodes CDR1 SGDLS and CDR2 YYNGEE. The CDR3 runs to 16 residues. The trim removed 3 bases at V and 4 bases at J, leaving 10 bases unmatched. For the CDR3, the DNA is TGTGCCAGCAGCGGGGGACAGGGCGAGTTTGTCTATGGCTACACCTTC. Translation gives CASSGGQGEFVYGYTF. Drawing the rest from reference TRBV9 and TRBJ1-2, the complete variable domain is DSGVTQTPKHLITATGQRVTLRCSPRSGDLSVYWYQQSLDQGLQFLIQYYNGEERAKGNILERFSAQQFPDLHSELNLSSLELGDSALYFCASSGGQGEFVYGYTFGSGTRLTVV.

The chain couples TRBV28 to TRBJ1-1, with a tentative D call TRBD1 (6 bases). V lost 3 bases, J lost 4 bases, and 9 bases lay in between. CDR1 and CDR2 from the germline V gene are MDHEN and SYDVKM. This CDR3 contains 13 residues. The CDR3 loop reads CASSFTGTTEAFF. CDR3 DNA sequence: TGTGCCAGCAGTTTTACAGGGACCACTGAAGCTTTCTTT.